What follows are 5 T cell receptor beta chains derived from one specimen sequenced in a study of blood T cell repertoires in COVID-19. Only in-frame clones appear in the TCRdb table, and some are missing; sequencing was by immunoSEQ multiplex PCR. The table has 150,000 or so clones, about 90% seen once. The sequencing sample was made of peripheral blood. Receptors originate from a man aged 45-60 years with acute or convalescent COVID-19.

The gene calls are TRBV28 and TRBJ1-1, with unresolved D. Germline V lookup: CDR1 MDHEN, CDR2 SYDVKM. V shed 5 bases and J shed 5 bases, with 9 bases lying between them. The CDR3 has 12 residues. Written as DNA, the CDR3 is TGTGCCAGCAGTCCGGTGAGGACTGAAGCTTTCTTT. Its protein product is CASSPVRTEAFF. Supplemented by reference TRBV28 and TRBJ1-1, the full variable domain reads DVKVTQSSRYLVKRTGEKVFLECVQDMDHENMFWYRQDPGLGLRLIYFSYDVKMKEKGDIPEGYSVSREKKERFSLILESASTNQTSMYLCASSPVRTEAFFGQGTRLTVV.

The gene calls are TRBV5-8 and TRBJ2-5; D gene ambiguous. Trimming stripped 1 base from V and 2 bases from J, with 6 bases between. Per the germline V gene, CDR1 is SGHTS and CDR2 is YDEGEE. The CDR3 is 13 residues long. Written as DNA, the CDR3 is TGTGCCAGCAGCTTGTTTAGTCAAGAGACCCAGTACTTC. Amino acid sequence: CASSLFSQETQYF.

V usage is TRBV19 and J usage is TRBJ1-1, with D possibly being TRBD1 (6 bases). The CDR3 extends over 16 amino acids. The germline gives CDR1 LNHDA, CDR2 SQIVND (reference sequence). Trimming cost V 5 bases and J 0 bases, with 16 bases left between them. CDR3: CASSQSGGLMNTEAFF. In DNA form, the CDR3 reads TGTGCCAGTAGTCAGAGCGGGGGCCTTATGAACACTGAAGCTTTCTTT. The full variable domain, rest sourced from reference TRBV19 and TRBJ1-1, is DGGITQSPKYLFRKEGQNVTLSCEQNLNHDAMYWYRQDPGQGLRLIYYSQIVNDFQKGDIAEGYSVSREKKESFPLTVTSAQKNPTAFYLCASSQSGGLMNTEAFFGQGTRLTVV.

The chain recombines TRBV29-1 with TRBJ2-5; weak D call: TRBD1 (6 bases). CDR1 and CDR2 (germline): SQVTM, ANQGSEA. Trimming shortened V by 3 bases and J by 5 bases, and 10 bases separated the two germline ends. There are 12 residues in the CDR3. CDR3 amino acids: CSVEGAGETQYF. CDR3 DNA: TGCAGCGTTGAGGGGGCGGGTGAGACCCAGTACTTC.

The chain combines TRBV10-3 with TRBJ2-7, with a tentative D call TRBD1 (5 bases). The V end was cut by 6 bases, the J end by 5 bases, with 20 bases between. The CDR3 is 15 residues long. Germline values: CDR1 ENHRY, CDR2 SYGVKD. The CDR3 protein is CAISARPKTDHEQYF. The CDR3 DNA reads as TGTGCCATCAGCGCGCGCCCGAAGACAGACCACGAGCAGTACTTC.